This T cell receptor beta chain comes out of a study of cytomegalovirus exposure and HLA in healthy donors (dated by TCRdb to about 2017). Turning to the overall study: The 550 to 750 repertoires of the first cohort and the roughly 120 validation repertoires were produced on the same platform, according to a later analysis. The study aimed to test whether cataloging public T cell receptors could reveal signatures of past pathogen exposure. Besides the first cohort of 666 subjects, a separate validation cohort made up of some 110 different subjects was used. High-throughput TCR immunosequencing, statistical association of individual TCRs with disease status, and machine learning were combined to predict cytomegalovirus infection status.

Receptors were amplified or captured by the immunoSEQ multiplex PCR assay. In the authors' own workflow: A statistical classification framework was developed to diagnose cytomegalovirus status using the catalog of TCR beta chain sequences. The source is immuneACCESS, and TCRdb retained only in-frame sequences with V and J called. Part of the clones is not carried over; for the studies checked, unresolved V genes explain less than half of this, and the remainder is unexplained. The DNA gave D and trimming, while V, J and clone size come from that table. Across this sample there are about 110,000 clones, with approximately 94% seen only once. 0.67% of the sample is held by the ten biggest clonotypes. The research as a whole found: The authors suggested that the approach could potentially be generalized to other disease states and immunological phenotypes. A few of the identified cytomegalovirus-associated TCR beta chains were confirmed in vitro to be specific for cytomegalovirus antigens. In a later analysis, TCRs clustered in the first cohort were found to also tend to co-occur in the 120 or so validation repertoires, with 90% to 95% of cluster scores above 0. The study gave a list of 150 to 200 TCR beta chains associated with cytomegalovirus. A later analysis had no HLA typing for the validation cohort, so co-occurrence there was scored across all 120 or so repertoires. Across donors, most TCR sequences were observed very rarely, whereas some public TCRs were present in many individuals. Cytomegalovirus status was reported to be diagnosed by the classifier with high specificity and sensitivity in both the original and validation cohorts.

CDR1 and CDR2 were assigned from the germline V gene as MGHRA and YSYEKL. From V the trimming removes 3 bases and from J it removes 4 bases, while the gene matches leave 16 bases of the junction unaccounted for. From its cysteine to its phenylalanine, the CDR3 spans 20 amino acids. Of the read, only the CDR3 DNA is kept; its 60 bases are in frame from base 1. Separate from the approximately 670-subject first cohort, the validation cohort of over 90 subjects was the group to which the donors belonged. Comment on this clone: No cognate antigen has been identified for it. Base qualities are missing; no much larger clone stands one base away.

The TCR comes from a young woman in good health and CMV-seronegative. Source material: PBMCs. The sequence is built from TRBV4-1 and TRBJ2-5; TRBD2 matches 14 bases in the middle. The CDR3 loop reads CASSQETSGGALGMRETQYF. The nucleotide sequence reads as follows: TGCGCCAGCAGCCAGGAGACTAGCGGGGGGGCCCTCGGGATGAGAGAGACCCAGTACTTC.